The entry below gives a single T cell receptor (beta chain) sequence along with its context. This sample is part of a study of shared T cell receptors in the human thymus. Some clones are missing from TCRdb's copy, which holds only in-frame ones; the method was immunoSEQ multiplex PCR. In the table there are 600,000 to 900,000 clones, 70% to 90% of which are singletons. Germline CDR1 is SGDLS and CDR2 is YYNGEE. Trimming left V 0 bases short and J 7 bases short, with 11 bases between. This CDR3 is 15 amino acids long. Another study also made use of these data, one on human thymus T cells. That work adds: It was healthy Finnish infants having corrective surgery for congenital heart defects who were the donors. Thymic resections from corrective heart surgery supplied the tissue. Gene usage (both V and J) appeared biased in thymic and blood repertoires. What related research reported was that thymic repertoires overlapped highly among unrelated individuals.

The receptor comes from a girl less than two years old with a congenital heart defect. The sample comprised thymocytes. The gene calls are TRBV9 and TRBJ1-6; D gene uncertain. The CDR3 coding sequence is TGTGCCAGCAGCGTAGTGGGGAGCCCGAATTCACCCCTCCACTTT. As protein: CASSVVGSPNSPLHF. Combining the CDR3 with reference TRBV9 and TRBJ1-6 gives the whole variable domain DSGVTQTPKHLITATGQRVTLRCSPRSGDLSVYWYQQSLDQGLQFLIQYYNGEERAKGNILERFSAQQFPDLHSELNLSSLELGDSALYFCASSVVGSPNSPLHFGNGTRLTVT.